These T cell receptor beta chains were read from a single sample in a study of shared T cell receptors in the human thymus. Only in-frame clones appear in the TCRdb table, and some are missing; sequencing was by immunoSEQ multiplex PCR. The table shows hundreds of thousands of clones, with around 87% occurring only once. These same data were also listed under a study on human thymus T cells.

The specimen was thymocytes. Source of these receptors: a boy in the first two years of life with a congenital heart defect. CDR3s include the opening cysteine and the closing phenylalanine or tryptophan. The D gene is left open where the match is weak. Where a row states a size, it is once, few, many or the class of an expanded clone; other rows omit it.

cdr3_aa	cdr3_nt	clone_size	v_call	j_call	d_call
CASRTDRRPIVVGEQYF	TGTGCCAGCAGGACGGACAGGCGACCTATTGTAGTGGGCGAGCAGTACTTC	NA	TRBV28	TRBJ2-7	TRBD1
CASSQVRGQGASYEQYF	TGCGCCAGCAGCCAAGTTCGAGGACAGGGGGCTTCCTACGAGCAGTACTTC	once	TRBV4-3	TRBJ2-7	TRBD1
CASSGDLNTGELFF	TGTGCCAGCAGCGGCGACTTAAACACCGGGGAGCTGTTTTTT	once	TRBV9	TRBJ2-2	NA
CASSLGVQGDTEAFF	TGTGCCAGCAGCTTAGGAGTACAGGGCGACACTGAAGCTTTCTTT	NA	TRBV7-8	TRBJ1-1	NA
CASSLSLGLAGVSSYEQYF	TGTGCCAGCAGCCTTTCGTTAGGACTAGCGGGGGTTAGCTCCTACGAGCAGTACTTC	NA	TRBV5-8	TRBJ2-7	TRBD2
CASSPIVFYEQYF	TGTGCCAGCTCACCAATAGTCTTCTACGAGCAGTACTTC	NA	TRBV18	TRBJ2-7	NA
CAWSLEQGHEQFF	TGTGCCTGGAGTCTGGAACAGGGCCATGAGCAGTTCTTC	once	TRBV30	TRBJ2-1	NA
CASSLFDSNYGYTF	TGCGCCAGCAGCTTGTTTGACAGTAACTATGGCTACACCTTC	NA	TRBV5-1	TRBJ1-2	NA
CASSLGASGSTGELFF	TGTGCCAGCAGCTTAGGGGCTAGCGGCTCCACCGGGGAGCTGTTTTTT	NA	TRBV11-2	TRBJ2-2	TRBD2
CASSLSSTLQRHTEAFF	TGTGCCAGCAGTTTATCATCGACACTCCAGCGGCACACTGAAGCTTTCTTT	NA	TRBV28	TRBJ1-1	NA
CATRNRDSPSYTF	TGTGCCACCAGGAACCGGGACAGTCCTTCCTACACCTTC	NA	TRBV15	TRBJ1-2	TRBD1
CASSTERQGRGGYTF	TGTGCCAGTAGTACGGAAAGACAGGGGCGCGGTGGCTACACCTTC	NA	TRBV19	TRBJ1-2	TRBD1
CAISEVRKETQYF	TGTGCCATCAGTGAGGTCAGGAAAGAGACCCAGTACTTC	NA	TRBV10-3	TRBJ2-5	NA
CAWSVRGQGAYEQYF	TGTGCCTGGAGTGTAAGGGGACAGGGGGCCTACGAGCAGTACTTC	NA	TRBV30	TRBJ2-7	TRBD1
CASSRYRYHFRDTQYF	TGCGCCAGCAGCCGATACAGGTACCACTTTAGAGATACGCAGTATTTT	NA	TRBV4-1	TRBJ2-3	NA
CASSIDQLREQGGSYEQYF	TGTGCCAGTAGTATAGACCAGCTACGGGAACAGGGGGGAAGCTACGAGCAGTACTTC	NA	TRBV19	TRBJ2-7	TRBD1
CASSQKWGQRLTNYGYTF	TGCGCCAGCAGCCAAAAATGGGGACAGAGGTTAACCAACTATGGCTACACCTTC	NA	TRBV4-1	TRBJ1-2	TRBD1
CASSLRGGGADTQYF	TGCGCCAGCAGCTTACGGGGGGGTGGGGCAGATACGCAGTATTTT	NA	TRBV5-1	TRBJ2-3	TRBD2
CASSFGTKYNEQFF	TGTGCCAGCAGCTTCGGGACTAAGTACAATGAGCAGTTCTTC	NA	TRBV5-6	TRBJ2-1	TRBD2
CASATRGESEQYF	TGTGCCAGCGCTACCAGGGGGGAGAGTGAGCAGTACTTC	NA	TRBV6-1	TRBJ2-7	NA
CASSPRGTRTDTQYF	TGTGCCAGCAGCCCGCGGGGGACAAGAACAGATACGCAGTATTTT	NA	TRBV9	TRBJ2-3	NA
CASSLFNRGSNTEAFF	TGTGCCAGCTCACTCTTTAACAGGGGATCGAACACTGAAGCTTTCTTT	NA	TRBV18	TRBJ1-1	TRBD1
CASSPPDRGGEQYF	TGTGCCAGCAGCCCACCCGACAGGGGGGGGGAGCAGTACTTC	NA	TRBV28	TRBJ2-7	TRBD1
CASVGGSGNTIYF	TGTGCCAGCGTAGGCGGCTCTGGAAACACCATATATTTT	NA	TRBV21-1	TRBJ1-3	NA
CASSLNGPLSYEQYF	TGTGCCAGCAGTTTAAATGGGCCCCTCTCCTACGAGCAGTACTTC	NA	TRBV27	TRBJ2-7	NA
CASSTRDSLSYEQYF	TGTGCCAGCAGCACCCGGGACTCCCTATCCTACGAGCAGTACTTC	NA	TRBV7-8	TRBJ2-7	NA
CASGEQGYTGELFF	TGTGCTAGTGGCGAACAGGGTTACACCGGGGAGCTGTTTTTT	NA	TRBV12-5	TRBJ2-2	NA